The 15 T cell receptor beta chains given below trace back to one sample, sequenced in a study of PD-1 blockade in mismatch repair-deficient tumors. Data came from immunoSEQ multiplex PCR; TCRdb stores just in-frame clones and leaves some out. The repertoire holds 90,000 to 120,000 clones, with over 75% as singletons. Sequenced material: peripheral blood, taken 35 to 37 weeks after starting pembrolizumab. These receptors originate from an adult with mismatch repair-deficient cancer.

The rearrangement uses TRBV30 and TRBJ2-7; no firm D call. Germline V gives CDR1 GTSNPN, CDR2 SVGIG (reference sequence). Trimming took 6 bases from V and 3 from J, leaving 9 bases between them. The CDR3 loop spans 11 amino acids. The CDR3 sequence: CACQDGYEQYF. The CDR3 DNA sequence: TGTGCCTGTCAAGACGGCTACGAGCAGTACTTC.

The chain couples TRBV18 to TRBJ1-3; D not resolved. The CDR3 is made up of 14 amino acids. Germline V CDR1 and CDR2: KGHSH, LQKENI. V lost 1 base and J lost 0, with 4 bases in between. CDR3 in DNA: TGTGCCAGCTCACCACAAAGCTCTGGAAACACCATATATTTT. Its translation: CASSPQSSGNTIYF.

The V and J genes are TRBV18 and TRBJ1-2; TRBD1 is a possible D gene (6 bases). The CDR3 runs 17 residues. Germline values: CDR1 KGHSH, CDR2 LQKENI. V lost 5 bases and J lost 4, with 23 bases in between. The chain's CDR3 is CASSRNRDTVLGYGYTF. In DNA, the CDR3 is TGTGCCAGCTCAAGAAACCGGGACACAGTCCTTGGCTATGGCTACACCTTC.

The V and J genes are TRBV27 and TRBJ2-5; 8 positions match TRBD1. Losses at the gene ends were 1 base for V and 5 bases for J; bases not matched to a gene: 3. From germline, CDR1 is MNHEY and CDR2 SMNVEV (reference sequence). This CDR3 spans 14 amino acids. CDR3 loop: CASSLWQGAETQYF. The DNA for the CDR3 is TGTGCCAGCAGTTTATGGCAGGGGGCTGAGACCCAGTACTTC.

V usage is TRBV15 and J usage is TRBJ1-5; D call uncertain. The V end was cut by 2 bases, the J end by 2 bases, with 10 bases between. This CDR3 is built from 15 residues. From germline, CDR1 is LNHNV and CDR2 YYDKDF (reference sequence). CDR3 DNA: TGTGCCACCAGCAGAACTCCGGAGGGCAATCAGCCCCAGCATTTT. Protein: CATSRTPEGNQPQHF.

The rearrangement uses TRBV2 and TRBJ1-1; D might be TRBD1 (5 bases). Germline V gives CDR1 SNHLY, CDR2 FYNNEI. Trimming removed 2 bases at V and 8 bases at J, with 6 bases between. The CDR3 covers 11 residues. Written as DNA, the CDR3 is TGTGCCAGCAGTGAATGGGGGGAAGCTTTCTTT. Protein sequence: CASSEWGEAFF. The entire variable domain, with the rest obtained from reference TRBV2 and TRBJ1-1, is as follows: EPEVTQTPSHQVTQMGQEVILRCVPISNHLYFYWYRQILGQKVEFLVSFYNNEISEKSEIFDDQFSVERPDGSNFTLKIRSTKLEDSAMYFCASSEWGEAFFGQGTRLTVV.

The gene calls are TRBV7-9 and TRBJ1-1, with D maybe TRBD1 (6 bases). In germline, CDR1 is SEHNR, CDR2 FQNEAQ (reference sequence). CDR3 size: 15 residues. Trimming cost V 5 bases and J 1 base, with 14 bases left between them. The CDR3 spells CASSPRQATNTEAFF. The DNA of the CDR3 is TGTGCCAGCAGCCCCAGACAGGCGACGAACACTGAAGCTTTCTTT.

The table lists this clone with a count of one. The chain combines TRBV27 with TRBJ2-7, with 10 positions matching TRBD1. The V gene's germline CDR1 is MNHEY and CDR2 SMNVEV (reference sequence). The J segment lost 12 bases and the V segment lost 5 bases, leaving 13 bases of the junction unmatched. The CDR3 length is 14 residues. This CDR3 reads CASSPGTGVRRAYF. The CDR3 DNA is TGTGCCAGCAGTCCCGGGACAGGGGTACGGCGAGCGTACTTC.

This clone occurred a few times. This chain connects TRBV29-1 to TRBJ2-7, with D possibly TRBD2 on 6 matching bases. Trimming left V 6 bases short and J 5 bases short, with 17 bases between. The CDR3 has 13 amino acids. CDR1 and CDR2 from the germline V gene are SQVTM and ANQGSEA. CDR3 sequence (DNA): TGCAGCGTGGCCCGACTAGGAACCCACGAGCAGTACTTC. Translated, it gives CSVARLGTHEQYF.

The chain carries TRBV11-3 and TRBJ2-7; D not resolved. This CDR3 region has 15 residues. V was shortened by 1 base and J by 0 bases, with 10 bases between the two germline ends. Germline V CDR1 and CDR2: SGHNT, YENEEA. In nucleotides, the CDR3 is TGTGCCAGCAGCTTAGCCAGCCACCTCTCCTACGAGCAGTACTTC. Translated, it gives CASSLASHLSYEQYF.

The rearrangement joins TRBV19 to TRBJ1-2; perhaps TRBD1 as D (5 bases). Looked up from germline, CDR1 is LNHDA and CDR2 is SQIVND (reference sequence). V gave up 8 bases and J gave up 2 bases, with 12 bases separating them. The CDR3 is 13 residues long. As DNA, the CDR3 is TGTGCCAGTTGTACACAGGAAAACTATGGCTACACCTTC. Encoded protein: CASCTQENYGYTF.

The chain combines TRBV27 with TRBJ1-5; TRBD1 aligns across 7 bases. Germline V CDR1 and CDR2: MNHEY, SMNVEV (reference sequence). V shed 3 bases, J shed 6 bases, and the junction held 8 bases outside the gene matches. The CDR3 is made up of 15 amino acids. The CDR3 protein is CASSLGSGGRQPQHF. As DNA, the CDR3 is TGTGCCAGCAGTTTGGGGTCAGGGGGGCGTCAGCCCCAGCATTTT.

The chain is built from TRBV9 and TRBJ2-2, with D perhaps TRBD1 or TRBD2 (5 bases each). V lost 5 bases and J 0 bases, leaving 8 bases between the germline ends. Germline CDR1 and CDR2: SGDLS and YYNGEE. CDR3 length: 14 residues. The CDR3 DNA follows: TGTGCCAGCAGATCGGGGCCGAACACCGGGGAGCTGTTTTTT. Protein sequence: CASRSGPNTGELFF.

The chain joins TRBV5-1 to TRBJ1-1; D unclear. The CDR3 extends over 13 amino acids. Germline-derived CDR1 and CDR2 are SGHRS and YFSETQ. V lost 4 bases and J 1 base, leaving 8 bases between the germline ends. CDR3 region: CASSLGSNTEAFF. DNA for the CDR3: TGCGCCAGCAGCCTCGGATCGAACACTGAAGCTTTCTTT.

This sequence joins TRBV19 and TRBJ1-1, with 9 positions matching TRBD1. This CDR3 has 18 residues. Germline V lookup: CDR1 LNHDA, CDR2 SQIVND (reference sequence). V shed 2 bases, J shed 1 base, and the junction held 11 bases outside the gene matches. CDR3 sequence: CASSILWDRVVSNTEAFF. For the CDR3, the DNA is TGTGCCAGTAGTATATTATGGGACAGGGTAGTTTCGAACACTGAAGCTTTCTTT.